This T cell receptor (beta chain) was captured in a study of vaccination and CD4 T cells after COVID-19. Turning to the study itself: Stimulation of cells relied on overlapping spike peptides derived from SARS-CoV-2, HCoV-NL63, HCoV-OC43 and HCoV-229E.

The treatment denotes: approximately 9-day PBMC culture with coronavirus spike peptide pools or control peptides (ViraFEST assay). Peptide pools at roughly 10 ug/ml stimulated fewer than 2.5 million PBMCs per well with 10 IU/ml IL-2. Negative selection separated CD4+ T cells from approximately 10-day cultures. A note on this clonotype: Its target is unknown.

Per germline, CDR1 ENHRY and CDR2 SYGVKD. The CDR3 spans 11 residues. Trimming stripped 10 bases from V and 6 bases from J, with 13 bases between. Sequenced with the Oncomine TCR Beta short-read assay was DNA taken from cultured CD4+ T cells. TCRdb reanalysed the PCR reads using MiXCR and keeps one entry per CDR3 protein. Of around 3,900 distinct CDR3 sequences listed, 68% were seen once; the top ten hold under 30%. The origin of this receptor is a human donor who had recovered from COVID-19. The gene calls are TRBV10-3 and TRBJ2-7; D might be TRBD2 (5 bases). The sequenced sample was CD4+ T cells from blood, cultured in vitro. CDR3 bases: TGTGCCAGCAACGGGGTAGGCGAGCAGTACTTC. Translating it yields CASNGVGEQYF.